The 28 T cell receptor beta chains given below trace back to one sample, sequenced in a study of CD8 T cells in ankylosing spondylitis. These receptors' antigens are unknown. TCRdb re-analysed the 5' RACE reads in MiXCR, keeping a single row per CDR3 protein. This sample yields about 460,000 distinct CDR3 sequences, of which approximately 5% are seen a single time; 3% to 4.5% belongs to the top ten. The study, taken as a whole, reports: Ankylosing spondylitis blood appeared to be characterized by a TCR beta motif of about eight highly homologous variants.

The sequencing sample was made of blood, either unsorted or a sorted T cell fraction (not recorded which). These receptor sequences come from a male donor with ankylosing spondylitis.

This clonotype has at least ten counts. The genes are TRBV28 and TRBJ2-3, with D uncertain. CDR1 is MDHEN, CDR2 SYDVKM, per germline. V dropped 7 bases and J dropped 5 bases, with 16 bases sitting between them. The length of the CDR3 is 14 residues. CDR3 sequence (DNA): TGTGCCAGCACAACGGCCTGGTTGGAAGATACGCAGTATTTT. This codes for CASTTAWLEDTQYF.

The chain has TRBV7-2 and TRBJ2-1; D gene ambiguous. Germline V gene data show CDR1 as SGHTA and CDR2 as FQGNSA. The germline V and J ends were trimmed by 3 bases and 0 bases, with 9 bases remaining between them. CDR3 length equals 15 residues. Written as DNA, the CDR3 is TGTGCCAGCAGCTTTGACGGGTTCTCCTACAATGAGCAGTTCTTC. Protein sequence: CASSFDGFSYNEQFF.

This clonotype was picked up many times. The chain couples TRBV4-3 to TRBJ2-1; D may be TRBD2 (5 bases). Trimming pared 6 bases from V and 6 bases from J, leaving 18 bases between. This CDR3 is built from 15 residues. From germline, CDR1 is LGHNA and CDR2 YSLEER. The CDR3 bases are TGCGCCAGCAGAGCTCTAGCTCTCTCGGGCAATGAGCAGTTCTTC. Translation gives CASRALALSGNEQFF.

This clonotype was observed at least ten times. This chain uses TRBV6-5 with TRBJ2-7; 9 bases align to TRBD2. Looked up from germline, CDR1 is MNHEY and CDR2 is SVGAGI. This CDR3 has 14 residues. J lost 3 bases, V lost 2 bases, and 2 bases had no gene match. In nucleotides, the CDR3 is TGTGCCAGCAGTTACCCTAGCGGGAACTACGAGCAGTACTTC. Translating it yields CASSYPSGNYEQYF.

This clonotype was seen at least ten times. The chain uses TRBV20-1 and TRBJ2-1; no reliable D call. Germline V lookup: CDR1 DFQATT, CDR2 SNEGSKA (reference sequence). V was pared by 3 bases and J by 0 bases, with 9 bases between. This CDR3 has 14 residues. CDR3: CSASGSSSYNEQFF. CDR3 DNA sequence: TGCAGTGCTAGCGGAAGTAGCTCCTACAATGAGCAGTTCTTC.

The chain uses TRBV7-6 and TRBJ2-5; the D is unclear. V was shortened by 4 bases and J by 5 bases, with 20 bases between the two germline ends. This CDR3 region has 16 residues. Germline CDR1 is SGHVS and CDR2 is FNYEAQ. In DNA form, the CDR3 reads TGTGCCAGCAGCTCAACGCCCCGGATAGTCGGTGAGACCCAGTACTTC. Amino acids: CASSSTPRIVGETQYF.

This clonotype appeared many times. CDR3 sequence reads: CSELAGAIDTQYF. In DNA, the CDR3 is TGCAGTGAATTAGCGGGGGCCATAGATACGCAGTATTTT. The rearrangement uses TRBV20-1 and TRBJ2-3; the match to TRBD2 covers 9 bases. Germline-derived CDR1 and CDR2 are DFQATT and SNEGSKA (reference sequence). CDR3 size: 13 residues. The V and J ends lost 7 bases and 5 bases, in that order; junction bases with no gene match: 7.

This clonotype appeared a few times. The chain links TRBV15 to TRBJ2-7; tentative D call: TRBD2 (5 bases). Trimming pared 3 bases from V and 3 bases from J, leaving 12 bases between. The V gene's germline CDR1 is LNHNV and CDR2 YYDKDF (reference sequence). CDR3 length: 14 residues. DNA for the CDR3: TGTGCCACCAGCAGGTCGGGGATGGACTACGAGCAGTACTTC. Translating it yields CATSRSGMDYEQYF.

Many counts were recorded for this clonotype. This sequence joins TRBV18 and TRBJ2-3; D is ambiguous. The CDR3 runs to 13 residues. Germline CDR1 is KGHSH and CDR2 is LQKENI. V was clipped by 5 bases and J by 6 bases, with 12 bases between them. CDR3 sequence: CASSSGLMDTQYF. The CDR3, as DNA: TGTGCCAGCTCATCGGGTTTGATGGATACGCAGTATTTT.

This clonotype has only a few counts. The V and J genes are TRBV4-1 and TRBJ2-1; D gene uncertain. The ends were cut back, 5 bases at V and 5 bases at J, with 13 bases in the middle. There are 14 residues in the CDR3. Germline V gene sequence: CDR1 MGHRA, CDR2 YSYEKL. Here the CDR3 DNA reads TGCGCCAGCAGCTACACTCGTGGGGACAATGAGCAGTTCTTC. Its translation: CASSYTRGDNEQFF.

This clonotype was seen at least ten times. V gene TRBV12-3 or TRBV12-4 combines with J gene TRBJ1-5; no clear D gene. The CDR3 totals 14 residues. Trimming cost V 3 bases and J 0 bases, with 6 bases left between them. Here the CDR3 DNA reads TGTGCCAGCAGTTTCTGGGATAGCAATCAGCCCCAGCATTTT. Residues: CASSFWDSNQPQHF.

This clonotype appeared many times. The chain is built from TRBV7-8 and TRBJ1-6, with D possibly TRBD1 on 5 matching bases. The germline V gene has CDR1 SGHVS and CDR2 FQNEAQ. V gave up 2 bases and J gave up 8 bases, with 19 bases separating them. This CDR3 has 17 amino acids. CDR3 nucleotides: TGTGCCAGCAGCTTATTTCAAAGGGGCGGTGTTGATTCACCCCTCCACTTT. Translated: CASSLFQRGGVDSPLHF.

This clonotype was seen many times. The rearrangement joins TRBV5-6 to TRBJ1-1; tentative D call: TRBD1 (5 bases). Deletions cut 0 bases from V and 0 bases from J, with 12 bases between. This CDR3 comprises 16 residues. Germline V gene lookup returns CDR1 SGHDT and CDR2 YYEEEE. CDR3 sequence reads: CASSLALGEVNTEAFF. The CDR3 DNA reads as TGTGCCAGCAGCTTGGCCCTGGGGGAAGTGAACACTGAAGCTTTCTTT.

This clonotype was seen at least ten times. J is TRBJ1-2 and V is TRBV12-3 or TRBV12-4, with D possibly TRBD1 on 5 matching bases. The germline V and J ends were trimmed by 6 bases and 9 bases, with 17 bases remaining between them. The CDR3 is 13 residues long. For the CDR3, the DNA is TGTGCCAGCAGATCCGGGTCCTCAGGGAGCTACACCTTC. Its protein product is CASRSGSSGSYTF.

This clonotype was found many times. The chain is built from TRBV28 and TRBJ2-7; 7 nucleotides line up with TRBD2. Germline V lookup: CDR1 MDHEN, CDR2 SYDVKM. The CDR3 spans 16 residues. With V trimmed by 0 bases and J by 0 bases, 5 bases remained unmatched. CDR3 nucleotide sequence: TGTGCCAGCAGTTTATGGGGACGGACTAGCTCCTACGAGCAGTACTTC. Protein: CASSLWGRTSSYEQYF.

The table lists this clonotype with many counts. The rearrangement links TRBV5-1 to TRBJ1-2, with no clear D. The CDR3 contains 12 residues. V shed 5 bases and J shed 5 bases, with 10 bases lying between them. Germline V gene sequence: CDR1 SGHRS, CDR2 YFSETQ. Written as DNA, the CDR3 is TGCGCCAGCAGTGGATTTTCGTATGGCTACACCTTC. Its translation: CASSGFSYGYTF.

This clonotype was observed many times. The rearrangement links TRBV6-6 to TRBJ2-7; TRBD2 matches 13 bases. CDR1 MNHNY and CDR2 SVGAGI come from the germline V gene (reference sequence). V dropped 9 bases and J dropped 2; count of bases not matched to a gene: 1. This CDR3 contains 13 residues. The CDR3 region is CASGTSGTYEQYF. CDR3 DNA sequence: TGTGCCAGTGGGACTAGCGGGACCTACGAGCAGTACTTC.

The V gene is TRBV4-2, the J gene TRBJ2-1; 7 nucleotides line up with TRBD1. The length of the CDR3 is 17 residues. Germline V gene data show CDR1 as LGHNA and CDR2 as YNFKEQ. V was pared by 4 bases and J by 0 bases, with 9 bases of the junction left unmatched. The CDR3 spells CASSRNRGLGSYNEQFF. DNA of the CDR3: TGTGCCAGCAGCCGTAACAGGGGATTGGGCTCCTACAATGAGCAGTTCTTC.

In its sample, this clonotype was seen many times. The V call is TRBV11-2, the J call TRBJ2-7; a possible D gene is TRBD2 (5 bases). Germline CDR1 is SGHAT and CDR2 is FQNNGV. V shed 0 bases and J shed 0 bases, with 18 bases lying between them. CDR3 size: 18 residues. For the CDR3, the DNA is TGTGCCAGCAGCTTAGAACGGGGTCTGCAGCGCAGCTCCTACGAGCAGTACTTC. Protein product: CASSLERGLQRSSYEQYF. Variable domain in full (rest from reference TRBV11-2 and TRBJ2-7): EAGVAQSPRYKIIEKRQSVAFWCNPISGHATLYWYQQILGQGPKLLIQFQNNGVVDDSQLPKDRFSAERLKGVDSTLKIQPAKLEDSAVYLCASSLERGLQRSSYEQYFGPGTRLTVT.

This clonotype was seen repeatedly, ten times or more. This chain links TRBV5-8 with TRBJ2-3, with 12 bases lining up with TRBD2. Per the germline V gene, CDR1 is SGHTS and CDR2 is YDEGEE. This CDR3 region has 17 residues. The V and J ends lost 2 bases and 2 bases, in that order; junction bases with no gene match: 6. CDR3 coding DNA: TGTGCCAGCAGCTTCCTCCTAGCGGGGGGGAACACAGATACGCAGTATTTT. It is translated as CASSFLLAGGNTDTQYF.

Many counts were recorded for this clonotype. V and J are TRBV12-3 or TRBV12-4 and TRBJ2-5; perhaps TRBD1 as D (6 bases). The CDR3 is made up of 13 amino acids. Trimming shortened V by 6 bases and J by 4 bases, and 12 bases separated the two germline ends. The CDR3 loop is CASSPGQIETQYF. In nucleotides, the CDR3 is TGTGCCAGCAGCCCCGGACAGATAGAGACCCAGTACTTC.

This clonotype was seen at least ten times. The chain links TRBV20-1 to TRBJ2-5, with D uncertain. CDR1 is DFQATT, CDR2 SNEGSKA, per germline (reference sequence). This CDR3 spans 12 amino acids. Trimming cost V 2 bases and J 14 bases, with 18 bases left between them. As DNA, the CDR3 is TGCAGTGCTAGAACATCAACCGGACGGACCTACTTC. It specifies CSARTSTGRTYF.

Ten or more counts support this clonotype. CDR3 coding DNA: TGCAGTGCACAGACAGGCCTAGCGAGCAATCAGCCCCAGCATTTT. Translated: CSAQTGLASNQPQHF. V usage is TRBV20-1 and J usage is TRBJ1-5; D perhaps matches TRBD1 (6 bases). V lost 6 bases and J lost 1, with 16 bases in between. The CDR3 covers 15 residues. Germline assignment: CDR1 DFQATT and CDR2 SNEGSKA (reference sequence).

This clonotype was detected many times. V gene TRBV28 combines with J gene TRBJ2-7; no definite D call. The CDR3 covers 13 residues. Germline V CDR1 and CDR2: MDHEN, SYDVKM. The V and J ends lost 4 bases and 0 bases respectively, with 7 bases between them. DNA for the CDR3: TGTGCCAGCAGTTCCCCCCCCTCCTACGAGCAGTACTTC. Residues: CASSSPPSYEQYF.

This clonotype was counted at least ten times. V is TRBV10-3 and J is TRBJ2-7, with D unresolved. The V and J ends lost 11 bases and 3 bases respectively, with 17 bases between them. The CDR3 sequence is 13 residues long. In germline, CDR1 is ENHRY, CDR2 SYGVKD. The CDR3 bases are TGTGCCCTCGGCGGCGGCAGCGTCTACGAGCAGTACTTC. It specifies CALGGGSVYEQYF.

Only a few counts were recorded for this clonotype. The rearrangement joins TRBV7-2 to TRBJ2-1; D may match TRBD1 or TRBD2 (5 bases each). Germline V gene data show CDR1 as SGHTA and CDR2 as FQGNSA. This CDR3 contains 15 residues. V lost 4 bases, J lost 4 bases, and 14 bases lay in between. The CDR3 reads CASSWAGTRYNEQFF. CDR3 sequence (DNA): TGTGCCAGCAGCTGGGCCGGGACCAGATACAATGAGCAGTTCTTC.

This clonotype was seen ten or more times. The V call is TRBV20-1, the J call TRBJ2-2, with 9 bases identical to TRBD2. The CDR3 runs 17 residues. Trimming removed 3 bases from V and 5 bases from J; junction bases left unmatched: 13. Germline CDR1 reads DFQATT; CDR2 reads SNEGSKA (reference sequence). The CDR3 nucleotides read TGCAGTGCTAGTAATGGGAGGCTAGCGGGGTCGACCGGGGAGCTGTTTTTT. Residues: CSASNGRLAGSTGELFF.

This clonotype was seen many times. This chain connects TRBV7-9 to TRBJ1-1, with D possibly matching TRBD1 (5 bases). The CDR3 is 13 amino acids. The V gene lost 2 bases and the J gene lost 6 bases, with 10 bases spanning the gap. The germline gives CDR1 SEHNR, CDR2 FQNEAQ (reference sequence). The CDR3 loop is CASSLHGASEAFF. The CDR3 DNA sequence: TGTGCCAGCAGCTTACACGGGGCGTCTGAAGCTTTCTTT.